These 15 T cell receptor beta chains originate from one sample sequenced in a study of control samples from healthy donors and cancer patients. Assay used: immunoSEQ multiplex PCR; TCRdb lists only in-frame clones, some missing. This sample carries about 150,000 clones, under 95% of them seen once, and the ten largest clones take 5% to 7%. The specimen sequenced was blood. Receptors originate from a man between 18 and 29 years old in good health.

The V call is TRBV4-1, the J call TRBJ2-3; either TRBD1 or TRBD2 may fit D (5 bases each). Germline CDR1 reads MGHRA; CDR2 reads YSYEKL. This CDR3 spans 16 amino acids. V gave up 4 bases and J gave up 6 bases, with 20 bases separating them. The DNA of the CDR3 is TGCGCCAGCAGCCTTAACCCAGGGACGGCGAGGGATACGCAGTATTTT. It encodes CASSLNPGTARDTQYF.

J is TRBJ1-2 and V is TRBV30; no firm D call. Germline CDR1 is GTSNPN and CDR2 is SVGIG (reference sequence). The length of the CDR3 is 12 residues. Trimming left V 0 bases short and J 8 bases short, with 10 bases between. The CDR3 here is CAWSVRQEGYTF. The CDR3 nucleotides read TGTGCCTGGAGTGTACGGCAGGAGGGCTACACCTTC.

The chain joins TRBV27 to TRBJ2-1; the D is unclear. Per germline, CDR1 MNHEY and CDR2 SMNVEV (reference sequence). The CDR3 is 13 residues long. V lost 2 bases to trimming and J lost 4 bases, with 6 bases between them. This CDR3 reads CASSLLRYNEQFF. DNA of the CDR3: TGTGCCAGCAGTTTACTGCGGTACAATGAGCAGTTCTTC.

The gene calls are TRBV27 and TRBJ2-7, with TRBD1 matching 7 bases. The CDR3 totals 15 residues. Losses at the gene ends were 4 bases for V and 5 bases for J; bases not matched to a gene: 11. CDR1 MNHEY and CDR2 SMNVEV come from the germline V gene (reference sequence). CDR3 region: CASSWLGRQGHEQYF. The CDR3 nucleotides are TGTGCCAGCAGTTGGTTAGGGAGACAGGGCCACGAGCAGTACTTC.

The CDR3 spells CASSYAPLAGGSYEQYF. The CDR3 DNA follows: TGTGCCAGCAGTTACGCCCCTCTAGCGGGGGGGTCCTACGAGCAGTACTTC. This rearrangement joins TRBV6-2 or TRBV6-3 to TRBJ2-7; 12 bases map to TRBD2. Germline V gives CDR1 MNHEY, CDR2 SVGEGT. The length of the CDR3 is 17 residues. V was clipped by 2 bases and J by 1 base; unmatched bases: 6.

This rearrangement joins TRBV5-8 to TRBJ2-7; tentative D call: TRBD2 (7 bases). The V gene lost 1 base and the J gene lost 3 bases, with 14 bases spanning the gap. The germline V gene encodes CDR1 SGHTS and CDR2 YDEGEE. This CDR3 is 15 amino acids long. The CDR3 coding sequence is TGTGCCAGCAGCTTGAGGGAGGGACACAGCTACGAGCAGTACTTC. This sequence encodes CASSLREGHSYEQYF.

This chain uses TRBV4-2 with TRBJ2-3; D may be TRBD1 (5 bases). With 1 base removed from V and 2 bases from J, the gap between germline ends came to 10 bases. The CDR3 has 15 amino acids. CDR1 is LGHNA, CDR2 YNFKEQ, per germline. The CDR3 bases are TGTGCCAGCAGCCAAGCCAGGGCCTTCACAGATACGCAGTATTTT. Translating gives CASSQARAFTDTQYF.

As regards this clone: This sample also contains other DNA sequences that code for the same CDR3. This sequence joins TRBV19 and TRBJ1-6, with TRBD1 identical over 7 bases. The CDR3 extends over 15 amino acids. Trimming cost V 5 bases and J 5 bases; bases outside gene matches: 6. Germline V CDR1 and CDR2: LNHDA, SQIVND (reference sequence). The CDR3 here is CASSVRDSDNSPLHF. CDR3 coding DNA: TGTGCCAGTAGTGTCCGGGACAGTGATAATTCACCCCTCCACTTT.

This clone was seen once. CDR3: CAISGGEVPSYEQYF. The CDR3 coding sequence is TGTGCCATCAGTGGTGGTGAAGTCCCCTCCTACGAGCAGTACTTC. V gene TRBV10-3 combines with J gene TRBJ2-7; D gene ambiguous. Germline lookup yields CDR1 ENHRY and CDR2 SYGVKD. This CDR3 has 15 amino acids. V lost 4 bases, J lost 0 bases, and 13 bases lay in between.

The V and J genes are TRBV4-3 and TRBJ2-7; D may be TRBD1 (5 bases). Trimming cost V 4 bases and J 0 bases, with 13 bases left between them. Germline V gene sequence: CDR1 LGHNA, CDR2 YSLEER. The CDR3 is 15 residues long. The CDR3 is CASSRNPGSSYEQYF. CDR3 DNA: TGCGCCAGCAGCCGAAATCCAGGGTCCTCCTACGAGCAGTACTTC.

In DNA form, the CDR3 reads TGTGCCAGCAGCTTAGGCTCGCAGGGGAGATTTGCCTACGAGCAGTACTTC. Translation: CASSLGSQGRFAYEQYF. This chain joins TRBV13 and TRBJ2-7, with D possibly matching TRBD1 (6 bases). Germline values: CDR1 PRHDT, CDR2 FYEKMQ (reference sequence). The length of the CDR3 is 17 residues. Trimming took off 0 bases at V and 2 bases at J, with 17 bases between the two ends.

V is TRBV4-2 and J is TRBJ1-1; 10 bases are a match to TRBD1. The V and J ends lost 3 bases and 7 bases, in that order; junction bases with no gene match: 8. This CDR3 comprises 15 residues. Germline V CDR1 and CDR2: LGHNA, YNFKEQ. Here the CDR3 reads CASSHLGQGTSEAFF. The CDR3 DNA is TGTGCCAGCAGCCATCTGGGACAGGGGACTAGTGAAGCTTTCTTT.

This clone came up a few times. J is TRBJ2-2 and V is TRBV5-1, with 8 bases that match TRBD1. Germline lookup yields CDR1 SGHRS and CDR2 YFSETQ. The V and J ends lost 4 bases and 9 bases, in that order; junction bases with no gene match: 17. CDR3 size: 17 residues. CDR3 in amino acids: CASSIVTGGLTVRELFF. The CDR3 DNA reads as TGCGCCAGCAGCATCGTCACAGGGGGTTTGACAGTGAGGGAGCTGTTTTTT.

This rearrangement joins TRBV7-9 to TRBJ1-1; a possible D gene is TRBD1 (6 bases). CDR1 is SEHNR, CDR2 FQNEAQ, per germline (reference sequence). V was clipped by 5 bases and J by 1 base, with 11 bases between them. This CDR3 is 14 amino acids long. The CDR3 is CASSEQGRNTEAFF. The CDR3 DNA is TGTGCCAGCAGCGAACAGGGACGGAACACTGAAGCTTTCTTT. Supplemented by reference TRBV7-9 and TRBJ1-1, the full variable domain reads DTGVSQNPRHKITKRGQNVTFRCDPISEHNRLYWYRQTLGQGPEFLTYFQNEAQLEKSRLLSDRFSAERPKGSFSTLEIQRTEQGDSAMYLCASSEQGRNTEAFFGQGTRLTVV.

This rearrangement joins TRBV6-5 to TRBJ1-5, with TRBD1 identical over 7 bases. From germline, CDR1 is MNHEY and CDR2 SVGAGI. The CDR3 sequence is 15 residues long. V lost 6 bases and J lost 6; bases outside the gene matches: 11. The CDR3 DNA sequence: TGTGCCAGCAGAAACCTACAGGGGCCGGCTCAGCCCCAGCATTTT. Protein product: CASRNLQGPAQPQHF.